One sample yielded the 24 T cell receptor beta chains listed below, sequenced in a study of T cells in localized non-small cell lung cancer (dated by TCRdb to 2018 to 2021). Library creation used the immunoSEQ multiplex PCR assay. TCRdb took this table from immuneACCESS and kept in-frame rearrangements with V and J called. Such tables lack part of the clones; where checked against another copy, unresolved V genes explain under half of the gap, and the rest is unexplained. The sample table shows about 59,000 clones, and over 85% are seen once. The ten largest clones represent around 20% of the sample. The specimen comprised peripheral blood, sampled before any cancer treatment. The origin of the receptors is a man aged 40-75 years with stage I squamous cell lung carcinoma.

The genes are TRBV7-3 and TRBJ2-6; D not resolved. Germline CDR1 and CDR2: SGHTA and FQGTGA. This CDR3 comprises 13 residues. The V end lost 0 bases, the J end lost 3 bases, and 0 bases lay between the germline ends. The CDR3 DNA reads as TGTGCCAGCAGCTTAACTGGGGCCAACGTCCTGACTTTC. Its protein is CASSLTGANVLTF.

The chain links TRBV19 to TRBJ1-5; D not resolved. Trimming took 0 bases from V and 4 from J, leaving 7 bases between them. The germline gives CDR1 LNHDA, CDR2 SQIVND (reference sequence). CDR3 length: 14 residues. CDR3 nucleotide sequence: TGTGCCAGTAGTATAGAAGGGTATAATCAGCCCCAGCATTTT. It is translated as CASSIEGYNQPQHF.

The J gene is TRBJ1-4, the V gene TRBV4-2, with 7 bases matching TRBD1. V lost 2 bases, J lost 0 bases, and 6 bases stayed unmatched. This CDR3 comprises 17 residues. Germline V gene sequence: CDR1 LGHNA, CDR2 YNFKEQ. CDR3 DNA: TGTGCCAGCAGCCAAACAGGGGAAGGGGCAACTAATGAAAAACTGTTTTTT. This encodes CASSQTGEGATNEKLFF.

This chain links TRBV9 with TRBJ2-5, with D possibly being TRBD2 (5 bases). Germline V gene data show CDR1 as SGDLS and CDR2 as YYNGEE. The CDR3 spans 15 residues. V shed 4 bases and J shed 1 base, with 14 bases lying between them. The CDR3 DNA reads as TGTGCCAGCAGCCCAGATACTAGTTTCCAAGAGACCCAGTACTTC. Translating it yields CASSPDTSFQETQYF.

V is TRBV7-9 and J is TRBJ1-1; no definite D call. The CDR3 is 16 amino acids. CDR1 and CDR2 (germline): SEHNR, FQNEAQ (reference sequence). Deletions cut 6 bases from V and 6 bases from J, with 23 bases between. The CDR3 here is CASRQYLPGVGSEAFF. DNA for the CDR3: TGTGCCAGCAGACAATACCTCCCGGGCGTAGGGTCTGAAGCTTTCTTT.

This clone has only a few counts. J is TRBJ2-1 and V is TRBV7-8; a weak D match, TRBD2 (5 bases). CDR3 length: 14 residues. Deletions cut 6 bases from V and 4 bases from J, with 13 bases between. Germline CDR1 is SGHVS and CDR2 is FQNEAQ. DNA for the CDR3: TGTGCCAGCAGTAGACAAGGAGGATACAATGAGCAGTTCTTC. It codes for CASSRQGGYNEQFF.

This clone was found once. The CDR3 loop is CASSGGAGVVVNEQFF. In DNA, the CDR3 is TGTGCCAGCAGCGGTGGAGCGGGAGTTGTAGTAAATGAGCAGTTCTTC. V gene TRBV5-6 combines with J gene TRBJ2-1, with 8 nucleotides matching TRBD2. Trimming removed 4 bases from V and 7 bases from J; junction bases left unmatched: 13. This CDR3 region has 16 residues. Germline assignment: CDR1 SGHDT and CDR2 YYEEEE.

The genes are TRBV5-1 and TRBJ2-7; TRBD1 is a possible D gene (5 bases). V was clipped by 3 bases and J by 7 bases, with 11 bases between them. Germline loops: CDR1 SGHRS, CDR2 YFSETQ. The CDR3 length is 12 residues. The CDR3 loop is CASSSAGWEQYF. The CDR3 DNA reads TGCGCCAGCAGCTCGGCAGGGTGGGAGCAGTACTTC.

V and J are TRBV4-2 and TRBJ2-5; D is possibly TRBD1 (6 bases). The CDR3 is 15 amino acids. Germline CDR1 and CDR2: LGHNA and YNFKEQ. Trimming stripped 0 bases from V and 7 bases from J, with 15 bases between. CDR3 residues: CASSQDIQGYGTQYF. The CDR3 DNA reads TGTGCCAGCAGCCAAGATATACAGGGTTACGGGACCCAGTACTTC.

The CDR3 region is CASSFRGGGSTTDTQYF. The CDR3 nucleotides read TGTGCCAGCAGTTTCCGGGGGGGCGGATCCACCACAGATACGCAGTATTTT. The rearrangement joins TRBV28 to TRBJ2-3, with TRBD2 matching over 8 bases. The J segment lost 2 bases and the V segment lost 3 bases, leaving 10 bases of the junction unmatched. Germline V gene sequence: CDR1 MDHEN, CDR2 SYDVKM. This CDR3 region has 17 residues.

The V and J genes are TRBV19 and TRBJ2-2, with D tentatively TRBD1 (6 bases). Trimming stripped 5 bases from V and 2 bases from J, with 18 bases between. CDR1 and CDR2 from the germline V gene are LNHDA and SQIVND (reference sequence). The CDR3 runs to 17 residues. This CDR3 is CASSFQSGTYNTGELFF. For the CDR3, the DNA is TGTGCCAGTAGTTTCCAATCCGGGACATACAACACCGGGGAGCTGTTTTTT.

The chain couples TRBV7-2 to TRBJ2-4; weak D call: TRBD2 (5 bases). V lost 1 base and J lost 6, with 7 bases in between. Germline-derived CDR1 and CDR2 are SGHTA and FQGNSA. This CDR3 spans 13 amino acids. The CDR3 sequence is CASSLDSGNIQYF. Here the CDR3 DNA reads TGTGCCAGCAGCTTAGACAGCGGAAACATTCAGTACTTC.

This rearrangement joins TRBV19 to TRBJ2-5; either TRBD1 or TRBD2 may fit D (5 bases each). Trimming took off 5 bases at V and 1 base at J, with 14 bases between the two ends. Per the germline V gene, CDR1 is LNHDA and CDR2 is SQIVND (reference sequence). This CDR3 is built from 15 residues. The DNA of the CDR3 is TGTGCCAGTAGTGGGAGCAGGGCGATCCAAGAGACCCAGTACTTC. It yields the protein CASSGSRAIQETQYF.

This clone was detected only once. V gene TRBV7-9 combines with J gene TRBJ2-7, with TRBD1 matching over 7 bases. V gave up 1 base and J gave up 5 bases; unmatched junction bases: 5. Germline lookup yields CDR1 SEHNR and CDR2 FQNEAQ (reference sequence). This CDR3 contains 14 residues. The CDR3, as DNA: TGTGCCAGCAGCTTAGGAGGGGGCGGCCACGAGCAGTACTTC. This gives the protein CASSLGGGGHEQYF.

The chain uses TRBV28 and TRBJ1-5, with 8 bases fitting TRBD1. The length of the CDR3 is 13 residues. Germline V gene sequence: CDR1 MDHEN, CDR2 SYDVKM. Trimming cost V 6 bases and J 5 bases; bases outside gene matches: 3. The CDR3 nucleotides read TGTGCCAGCAGGAAGACAGGGGATCAGCCCCAGCATTTT. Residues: CASRKTGDQPQHF.

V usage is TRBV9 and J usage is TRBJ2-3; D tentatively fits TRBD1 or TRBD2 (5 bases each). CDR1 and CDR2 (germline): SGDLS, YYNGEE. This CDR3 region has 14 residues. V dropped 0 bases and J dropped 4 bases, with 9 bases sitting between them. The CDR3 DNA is TGTGCCAGCAGCGTAGGGTTGGGACCAGATACGCAGTATTTT. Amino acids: CASSVGLGPDTQYF.

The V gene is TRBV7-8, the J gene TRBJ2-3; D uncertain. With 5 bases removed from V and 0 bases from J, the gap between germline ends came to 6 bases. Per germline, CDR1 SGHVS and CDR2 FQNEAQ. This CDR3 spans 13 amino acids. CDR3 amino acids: CASSITSTDTQYF. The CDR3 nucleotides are TGTGCCAGCAGCATCACTAGCACAGATACGCAGTATTTT.

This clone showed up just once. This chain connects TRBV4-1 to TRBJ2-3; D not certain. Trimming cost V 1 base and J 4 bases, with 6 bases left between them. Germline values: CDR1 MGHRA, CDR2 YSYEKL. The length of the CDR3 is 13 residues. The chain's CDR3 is CASSQGGSDTQYF. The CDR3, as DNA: TGCGCCAGCAGCCAAGGCGGTTCAGATACGCAGTATTTT.

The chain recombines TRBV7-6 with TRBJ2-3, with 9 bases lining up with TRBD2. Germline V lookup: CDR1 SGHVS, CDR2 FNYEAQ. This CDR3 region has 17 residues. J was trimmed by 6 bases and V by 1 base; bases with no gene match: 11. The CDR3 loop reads CASSLGGRAVSRDTQYF. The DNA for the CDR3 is TGTGCCAGCAGCTTAGGCGGGAGGGCCGTTTCAAGGGATACGCAGTATTTT.

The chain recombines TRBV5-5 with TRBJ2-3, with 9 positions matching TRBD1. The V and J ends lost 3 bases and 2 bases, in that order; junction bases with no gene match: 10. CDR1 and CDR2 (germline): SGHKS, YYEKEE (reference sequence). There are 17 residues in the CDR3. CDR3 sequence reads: CASSSHMGQGDTDTQYF. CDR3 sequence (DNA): TGTGCCAGCAGCTCCCATATGGGACAGGGAGACACAGATACGCAGTATTTT. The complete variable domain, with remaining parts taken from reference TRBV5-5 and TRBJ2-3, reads DAGVTQSPTHLIKTRGQQVTLRCSPISGHKSVSWYQQVLGQGPQFIFQYYEKEERGRGNFPDRFSARQFPNYSSELNVNALLLGDSALYLCASSSHMGQGDTDTQYFGPGTRLTVL.

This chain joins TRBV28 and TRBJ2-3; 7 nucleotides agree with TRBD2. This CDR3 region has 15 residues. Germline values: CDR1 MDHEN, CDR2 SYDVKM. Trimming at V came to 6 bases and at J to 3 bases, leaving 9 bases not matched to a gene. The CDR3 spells CASREAGERTDTQYF. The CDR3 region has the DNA TGTGCCAGCAGGGAGGCGGGAGAGAGGACAGATACGCAGTATTTT.

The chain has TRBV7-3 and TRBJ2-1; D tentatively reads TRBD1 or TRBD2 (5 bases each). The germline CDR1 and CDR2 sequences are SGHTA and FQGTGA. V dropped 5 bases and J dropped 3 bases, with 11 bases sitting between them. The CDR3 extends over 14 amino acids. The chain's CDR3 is CASSRDGNYNEQFF. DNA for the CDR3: TGTGCCAGCAGCAGGGACGGAAACTACAATGAGCAGTTCTTC.

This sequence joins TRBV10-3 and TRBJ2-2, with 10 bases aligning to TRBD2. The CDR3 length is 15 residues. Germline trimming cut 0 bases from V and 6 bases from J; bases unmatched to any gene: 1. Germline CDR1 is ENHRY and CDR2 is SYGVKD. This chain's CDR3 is CAISESGTSAGELFF. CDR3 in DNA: TGTGCCATCAGTGAGTCAGGGACTAGCGCCGGGGAGCTGTTTTTT.

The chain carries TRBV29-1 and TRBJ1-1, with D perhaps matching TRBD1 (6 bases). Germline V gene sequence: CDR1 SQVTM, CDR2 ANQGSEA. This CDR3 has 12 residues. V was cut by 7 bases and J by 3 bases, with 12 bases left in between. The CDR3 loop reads CSGGGRDTEAFF. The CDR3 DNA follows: TGCAGCGGAGGGGGACGGGACACTGAAGCTTTCTTT. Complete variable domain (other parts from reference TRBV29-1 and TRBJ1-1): SAVISQKPSRDICQRGTSLTIQCQVDSQVTMMFWYRQQPGQSLTLIATANQGSEATYESGFVIDKFPISRPNLTFSTLTVSNMSPEDSSIYLCSGGGRDTEAFFGQGTRLTVV.